These T cell receptor beta chains were read from a single sample in a study of blood T cell repertoires in COVID-19. Sequencing was performed with immunoSEQ multiplex PCR; in TCRdb, only in-frame clones are kept and a portion is missing. The sample contains 130,000 or so clones, under 90% of which appear only once. Specimen: peripheral blood. The source of these receptors is a woman aged 55-75 years with acute or convalescent COVID-19. Each CDR3 is given with its conserved first and last residue. D genes are given only for firm matches.

J gene,D gene,V gene,CDR3 protein
TRBJ2-2,.,TRBV27,CASSGGSRFYTGELFF
TRBJ1-2,.,TRBV6-6,CASSPGTNYGYTF
TRBJ1-6,.,TRBV27,CASTTGLKPLHF
TRBJ2-1,.,TRBV4-1,CASSPRVVAGINEQFF
TRBJ2-2,TRBD1,TRBV5-1,CASSTGTGGYAGELFF
TRBJ1-1,.,TRBV6-5,CASRSSQGPNTEAFF
TRBJ2-1,TRBD1,TRBV7-9,CASSFRTGPPYNEQFF
TRBJ2-1,TRBD2,TRBV6-4,CASRAGGDYNEQFF
TRBJ1-2,.,TRBV19,CASSDIRDLTMYGYTF
TRBJ2-6,TRBD1,TRBV24-1,CATSGQGRSGANVLTF
TRBJ2-7,.,TRBV12-3/TRBV12-4,CASSSLQGYEQYF
TRBJ1-2,TRBD1,TRBV5-6,CASSLRRTGGAYGYTF
TRBJ2-2,.,TRBV19,CASRVGAGELFF
TRBJ2-2,TRBD1,TRBV6-6,CASSRDRGTGELFF
TRBJ2-2,TRBD2,TRBV5-4,CASSLLAGSGGELFF
TRBJ2-5,TRBD2,TRBV5-1,CASTWGGPDQETQYF
TRBJ1-1,TRBD1,TRBV5-4,CASSLAAGGMNTEAFF
TRBJ1-6,.,TRBV6-5,CASSFRGTNSPLHF
TRBJ1-2,.,TRBV24-1,CATSNSHGYTF
TRBJ1-1,.,TRBV27,CASSSGKVSEAFF
TRBJ2-3,.,TRBV18,CASSPAWTSTDTQYF
TRBJ2-3,.,TRBV7-9,CASSLTGGGGTQYF
TRBJ1-3,.,TRBV19,CASSPTTGNGNTIYF
TRBJ2-2,.,TRBV6-5,CASSYSGHTGELFF
TRBJ1-2,TRBD1,TRBV11-2,CASSLGGQGYGYTF
TRBJ2-3,TRBD2,TRBV15,CATVAGRTDTQYF